The clone carrying this TCR beta chain was found once. This sample is part of a study of blood T cell repertoires in COVID-19. In the study overall: The United States, Italy and Spain provided the acute and convalescent COVID-19 samples.

Original processing methods: Amplifying reference gene primers gave estimates of nucleated cell counts. Method: immunoSEQ multiplex PCR; TCRdb's copy keeps in-frame clones and lacks some. V and J calls and clone size are as listed in that table; D and trimming were resolved from the DNA. The sample lists about 110,000 clones; over 70% were seen once. The V gene's germline CDR1 is SGHRS and CDR2 YFSETQ. The ends were cut back, 1 base at V and 3 bases at J, with 10 bases in the middle. The CDR3 sequence is 14 residues long. The TCR sequence derives from a human donor with acute or convalescent COVID-19. The donor label of this sample is uncertain. Sequenced material: peripheral blood. The rearrangement uses TRBV5-1 and TRBJ1-1; D is unresolved. CDR3 sequence (DNA): TGCGCCAGCAGCTTGACTCAGGTGGACACTGAAGCTTTCTTT. Amino acids: CASSLTQVDTEAFF.